This TCR beta chain was documented in a study of technical replicates of blood from several donors. CDR3 size: 16 residues. V was pared by 4 bases and J by 3 bases, with 3 bases of the junction left unmatched. Germline loops: CDR1 MGHRA, CDR2 YSYEKL. TCRdb keeps only in-frame clones here, not all; method: immunoSEQ multiplex PCR. The sample consists of 65,000 to 80,000 clones, roughly 97% of them appearing once. Sequenced material: T cells isolated from PBMCs. The receptor was isolated from a human donor in good health. The chain couples TRBV4-1 to TRBJ2-3; TRBD2 matches 14 bases. CDR3 protein: CASSRRLAGGTDTQYF. The DNA of the CDR3 is TGCGCCAGCAGCCGCAGACTAGCGGGAGGGACAGATACGCAGTATTTT.